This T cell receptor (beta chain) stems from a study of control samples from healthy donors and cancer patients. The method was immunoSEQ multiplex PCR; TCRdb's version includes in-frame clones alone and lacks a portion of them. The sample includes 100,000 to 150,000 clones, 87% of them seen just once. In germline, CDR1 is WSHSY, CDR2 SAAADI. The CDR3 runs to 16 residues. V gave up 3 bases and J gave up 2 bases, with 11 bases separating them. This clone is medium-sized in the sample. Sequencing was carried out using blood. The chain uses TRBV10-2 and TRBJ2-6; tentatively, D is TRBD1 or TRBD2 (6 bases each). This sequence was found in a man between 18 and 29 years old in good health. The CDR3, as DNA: TGCGCCAGCAGTGAAAGGAGGGGGACTGGGGCCAACGTCCTGACTTTC. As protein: CASSERRGTGANVLTF.